This is a list of T cell receptor beta chains from one sample in a study of T-cell reconstitution after alpha-beta-depleted transplantation in children. One entry per CDR3 protein results from TCRdb running MiXCR on the PCR reads. The data show about 870,000 distinct CDR3 sequences, about 15% seen once. Sequencing used PBMCs, mostly from graft donor cells, obtained 360 days after TCRalphabeta/CD19-depleted stem cell transplant. All receptors come from a male patient aged 10 to 17 who had a stem cell transplant for acute lymphoblastic leukemia, so the T cells may come from the graft donor. CDR3s include the opening cysteine and the closing phenylalanine or tryptophan. The D gene is left open where the match is weak. Only part of the rows carry a size: once, few, many, or a class if the clone is expanded.

D gene	clone size	V gene	J gene	CDR3 protein	CDR3 DNA
.	.	TRBV10-3	TRBJ1-1	CAISGGTEAFF	TGTGCCATCAGTGGGGGAACTGAAGCTTTCTTT
TRBD2	many	TRBV7-2	TRBJ2-7	CASSSYSGGSYEQYF	TGTGCCAGCAGCTCTTACTCGGGAGGGTCCTACGAGCAGTACTTC
TRBD2	.	TRBV5-1	TRBJ2-1	CASSLEGSRFVREGSPYNEQFF	TGCGCCAGCAGCTTGGAGGGTTCGCGTTTTGTGCGGGAGGGCTCCCCCTACAATGAGCAGTTCTTC
.	.	TRBV5-1	TRBJ2-7	CASSLAALGSSYEQYF	TGCGCCAGCAGCTTGGCCGCTCTAGGGAGCTCCTACGAGCAGTACTTC
.	.	TRBV7-9	TRBJ2-1	CASRAPYNRPDYNEQFF	TGTGCCAGCCGAGCCCCCTACAACCGTCCTGACTACAATGAGCAGTTCTTC
TRBD2	.	TRBV3-1	TRBJ2-5	CASRVRPGLGYQETQYF	TGTGCCAGCAGAGTTCGTCCGGGACTAGGCTACCAAGAGACCCAGTACTTC
TRBD2	.	TRBV18	TRBJ2-7	CASSPPIAGGAEQYF	TGTGCCAGCTCACCACCGATTGCGGGAGGTGCCGAGCAGTACTTC
.	.	TRBV12-3/TRBV12-4	TRBJ1-1	CASRLPREGVGAFF	TGTGCCAGCAGACTCCCTCGAGAGGGGGTTGGAGCTTTCTTT
.	.	TRBV19	TRBJ1-5	CASSINRLGNQPQHF	TGTGCCAGTAGTATTAATAGATTGGGCAATCAGCCCCAGCATTTT
TRBD2	.	TRBV7-8	TRBJ2-1	CASRSGLVSVNEQFF	TGTGCCAGCAGGTCCGGACTAGTATCAGTTAATGAGCAGTTCTTC
.	.	TRBV7-8	TRBJ1-5	CASSLGAAAQPQHF	TGTGCCAGCAGCTTAGGAGCGGCCGCCCAGCCCCAGCATTTT
TRBD2	.	TRBV11-2	TRBJ2-1	CASSQRASGSLRVNNEQFF	TGTGCCAGCAGCCAGAGGGCTAGCGGGAGTCTCAGAGTCAACAATGAGCAGTTCTTC
TRBD2	few	TRBV29-1	TRBJ2-1	CSANKVAGPMGNEQFF	TGCAGCGCCAACAAGGTAGCGGGGCCCATGGGGAATGAGCAGTTCTTC
TRBD2	few	TRBV7-9	TRBJ2-3	CASRKISGRARDTQYF	TGTGCCAGCAGGAAAATTAGCGGGAGGGCAAGAGATACGCAGTATTTT
TRBD2	.	TRBV5-1	TRBJ2-5	CASSWGLAGGQETQYF	TGCGCCAGCAGCTGGGGACTAGCGGGGGGCCAAGAGACCCAGTACTTC
.	many	TRBV20-1	TRBJ1-1	CSARSSLNTEAFF	TGCAGTGCTAGATCCAGTTTGAACACTGAAGCTTTCTTT
TRBD1	many	TRBV29-1	TRBJ2-7	CSVAGGRDEQYF	TGCAGCGTTGCAGGGGGCCGGGACGAGCAGTACTTC
TRBD2	many	TRBV20-1	TRBJ2-3	CSARGLAVTDTQYF	TGCAGTGCTAGAGGGCTAGCGGTAACAGATACGCAGTATTTT
.	.	TRBV7-8	TRBJ2-1	CASSQRSLSSYNEQFF	TGTGCCAGCAGCCAGAGGTCCCTTAGCTCCTACAATGAGCAGTTCTTC
.	.	TRBV1	TRBJ2-7	CTSSQGRDRRGDCEQYF	TGCACCAGCAGCCAAGGGCGTGACAGGAGGGGGGATTGCGAGCAGTACTTC
TRBD1	few	TRBV29-1	TRBJ1-1	CSVEEARGRRGTEAFF	TGCAGCGTTGAAGAGGCCAGGGGGCGCCGAGGCACTGAAGCTTTCTTT
.	few	TRBV11-2	TRBJ2-1	CASSRAVMRGSSYNEQFF	TGTGCCAGCAGCCGGGCCGTCATGCGGGGCAGTTCCTACAATGAGCAGTTCTTC
TRBD1	.	TRBV20-1	TRBJ1-6	CSATRDRGYNSPLHF	TGCAGTGCTACCCGAGACAGGGGCTATAATTCACCCCTCCACTTT
TRBD2	few	TRBV6-2/TRBV6-3	TRBJ2-1	CASSYSRLAGGGVSYNEQFF	TGTGCCAGCAGTTACTCACGACTAGCGGGAGGTGGGGTCTCCTACAATGAGCAGTTCTTC
.	.	TRBV7-2	TRBJ2-1	CASSFDRGRYNEQFF	TGTGCCAGCAGTTTCGATAGGGGCCGTTACAATGAGCAGTTCTTC
TRBD1	many	TRBV4-1	TRBJ1-4	CASSQGEDRVLFF	TGCGCCAGCAGCCAAGGAGAGGACAGGGTTCTGTTTTTT
.	many	TRBV12-3/TRBV12-4	TRBJ2-2	CASSFDAGELFF	TGTGCCAGCAGTTTTGACGCCGGGGAGCTGTTTTTT
TRBD1	few	TRBV12-3/TRBV12-4	TRBJ1-2	CASSLATGVAGYTF	TGTGCCAGCAGTTTAGCGACAGGGGTCGCTGGCTACACCTTC
.	.	TRBV5-1	TRBJ1-6	CASTRWGAGNSPLHF	TGCGCCAGCACCCGGTGGGGGGCTGGTAATTCACCCCTCCACTTT
TRBD2	.	TRBV4-1	TRBJ2-1	CASSLWTSGSPYNEQFF	TGCGCCAGCAGCCTCTGGACTAGCGGGAGTCCCTACAATGAGCAGTTCTTC
.	.	TRBV7-8	TRBJ1-2	CASSSRVPPGHTF	TGTGCCAGCAGCTCTAGAGTCCCGCCCGGGCACACCTTC
.	.	TRBV12-3/TRBV12-4	TRBJ1-5	CASRERTSNQPQHF	TGTGCCAGCAGGGAGAGGACCAGCAATCAGCCCCAGCATTTT